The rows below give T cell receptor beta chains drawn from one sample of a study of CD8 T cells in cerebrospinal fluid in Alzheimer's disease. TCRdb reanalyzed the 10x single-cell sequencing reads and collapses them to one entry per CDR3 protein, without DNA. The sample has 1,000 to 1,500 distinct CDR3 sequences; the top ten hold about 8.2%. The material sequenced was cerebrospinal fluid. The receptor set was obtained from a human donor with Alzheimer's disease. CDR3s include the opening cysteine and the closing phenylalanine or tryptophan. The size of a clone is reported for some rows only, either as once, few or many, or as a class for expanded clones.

CASSITEYSYNEQFF	TRBV19	TRBJ2-1	medium-sized
CASSYGAGWDTEAFF	TRBV19	TRBJ1-1	-
CSARQGASSSYNSPLHF	TRBV20-1	TRBJ1-6	-
CASSLDSGSGNTIYF	TRBV7-6	TRBJ1-3	large
CASSYSLFTDTQYF	TRBV6-6	TRBJ2-3	large
CASSFGTGENTEAFF	TRBV5-1	TRBJ1-1	large
CASSIQVAAYEQYF	TRBV5-6	TRBJ2-7	large
CASSYGGETQYF	TRBV19	TRBJ2-5	medium-sized
CASRRAGTTDTQYF	TRBV2	TRBJ2-3	medium-sized
CASSPSTGSSAEQYF	TRBV19	TRBJ2-7	medium-sized
CASSRQGGEKLFF	TRBV12-3/TRBV12-4	TRBJ1-4	medium-sized
CATSRDPGTISDTQYF	TRBV15	TRBJ2-3	medium-sized
CASSPGGASGELFF	TRBV5-1	TRBJ2-2	large
CASRTGTETTHSGNTIYF	TRBV28	TRBJ1-3	medium-sized
CASKTGAKNGYGYTF	TRBV5-5	TRBJ1-2	large
CAGDIGGSYNEQFF	TRBV2	TRBJ2-1	large
CASSPVPAGGNEQFF	TRBV5-1	TRBJ2-1	medium-sized
CASSQGRWDTQYF	TRBV14	TRBJ2-3	medium-sized
CASDYQGDRASYEQYF	TRBV2	TRBJ2-7	-
CASSELTRDNEQFF	TRBV2	TRBJ2-1	medium-sized
CSAPDPGGTDTQYF	TRBV20-1	TRBJ2-3	medium-sized
CASPDRMNTEAFF	TRBV28	TRBJ1-1	medium-sized
CASSMTEWAGNTIYF	TRBV6-6	TRBJ1-3	medium-sized
CASSVVSADGELFF	TRBV9	TRBJ2-2	large
CATRREGGEWTQYF	TRBV27	TRBJ2-5	medium-sized
CASSLTQGQGTEAFF	TRBV5-5	TRBJ1-1	medium-sized
CASTSMTGTTEAFF	TRBV5-1	TRBJ1-1	large
CASSPQGPKSSYNEQFF	TRBV28	TRBJ2-1	medium-sized
CASSAGYRYEQYF	TRBV9	TRBJ2-7	large
CASSLALPTGPQHF	TRBV28	TRBJ1-5	medium-sized
CASSEFVPGESRNYGYTF	TRBV6-1	TRBJ1-2	medium-sized
CASSPDRVVGYTF	TRBV27	TRBJ1-2	medium-sized
CASSLQWGDLSNYGYTF	TRBV4-1	TRBJ1-2	medium-sized
CASSYSIQNTQYF	TRBV6-6	TRBJ2-3	medium-sized
CASSYSRLAGGTDTQYF	TRBV6-5	TRBJ2-3	medium-sized
CSARDRNRVAYEQYF	TRBV20-1	TRBJ2-7	medium-sized
CASSRTGTSNQPQHF	TRBV28	TRBJ1-5	medium-sized
CASSQDLFGYNSPLHF	TRBV4-3	TRBJ1-6	medium-sized
CASSVDYQYNEQFF	TRBV5-4	TRBJ2-1	medium-sized
CASSFGQPEAFF	TRBV7-2	TRBJ1-1	large
CASSLEHVNSPLHF	TRBV7-9	TRBJ1-6	medium-sized
CASAPAGASYNEQFF	TRBV5-1	TRBJ2-1	medium-sized
CASRLGAQNTGELFF	TRBV5-1	TRBJ2-2	large
CASARSGENYEQYF	TRBV19	TRBJ2-7	medium-sized
CASSYLGGGNEQFF	TRBV6-2/TRBV6-3	TRBJ2-1	medium-sized
CASSLPLDRGNQPQHF	TRBV6-6	TRBJ1-5	medium-sized
CASSRGQGLEYGYTF	TRBV4-1	TRBJ1-2	large
CAIRQLPGLAGAEQFF	TRBV10-3	TRBJ2-1	medium-sized
CASSAHRGHQPQHF	TRBV18	TRBJ1-5	large
CASSVDRGTDTQYF	TRBV9	TRBJ2-3	large
CASSSTRGGDQPQHF	TRBV7-9	TRBJ1-5	medium-sized
CASSLRGSGNTIYF	TRBV27	TRBJ1-3	medium-sized
CSASDRTLSPYNEQFF	TRBV20-1	TRBJ2-1	large
CASSPARTANTGELFF	TRBV11-3	TRBJ2-2	large
CASSLAGLAGETQYF	TRBV5-1	TRBJ2-5	medium-sized
CASSQHQIAASSYNEQFF	TRBV23-1	TRBJ2-1	medium-sized
CASSLLGGGGRSYGYTF	TRBV7-2	TRBJ1-2	medium-sized